These 31 T cell receptor beta chains came from one sample sequenced in a study of OX40 agonist ivuxolimab in advanced cancers. Sequencing was performed with immunoSEQ multiplex PCR; in TCRdb, only in-frame clones are kept and a portion is missing. In the table there are about 99,000 clones, about 91% of which are singletons. The source was CD4+ or CD8+ T cells sorted from blood, collected in a trial of the OX40 agonist ivuxolimab. The receptors originated from an adult with an advanced solid tumor such as melanoma, head and neck, liver or kidney cancer.

The CDR3 DNA is TGTGCCAGCAGCAAAAGGGGGAACACCGGGGAGCTGTTTTTT. This codes for CASSKRGNTGELFF. The chain carries TRBV7-2 and TRBJ2-2; weak D call: TRBD1 (5 bases). Germline V gene data show CDR1 as SGHTA and CDR2 as FQGNSA. The V gene lost 5 bases and the J gene lost 1 base, with 8 bases spanning the gap. The CDR3 covers 14 residues.

The CDR3, as DNA: TGTGCCAGCAGCTCATACAGGGGACTAGGGTCCTACGAGCAGTACTTC. Amino acids: CASSSYRGLGSYEQYF. This chain joins TRBV11-2 and TRBJ2-7; TRBD2 is a possible D gene (8 bases). Germline V gene sequence: CDR1 SGHAT, CDR2 FQNNGV. The V gene lost 4 bases and the J gene lost 1 base, with 17 bases spanning the gap. The CDR3 runs to 16 residues.

The chain links TRBV5-1 to TRBJ2-2; 14 nucleotides align to TRBD2. The trim removed 4 bases at V and 5 bases at J, leaving 1 base unmatched. CDR1 and CDR2 (germline): SGHRS, YFSETQ. The CDR3 is 15 amino acids. The CDR3 coding sequence is TGCGCCAGCAGCGGGACTAGCGGGAGTACCGGGGAGCTGTTTTTT. It codes for CASSGTSGSTGELFF.

This clone was counted a few times. This chain uses TRBV28 with TRBJ2-3, with unresolved D. The CDR3 is made up of 13 amino acids. Trimming shortened V by 7 bases and J by 3 bases, and 11 bases separated the two germline ends. Looked up from germline, CDR1 is MDHEN and CDR2 is SYDVKM. This chain's CDR3 is CASTPAATDTQYF. DNA of the CDR3: TGTGCCAGCACCCCCGCCGCAACAGATACGCAGTATTTT.

This chain links TRBV10-2 with TRBJ2-5; 9 bases are shared with TRBD1. The CDR3 totals 15 residues. The J segment lost 5 bases and the V segment lost 2 bases, leaving 6 bases of the junction unmatched. The germline V gene encodes CDR1 WSHSY and CDR2 SAAADI. Here the CDR3 DNA reads TGCGCCAGCAGTGAGGGGGACAGGGTAAAGGAGACCCAGTACTTC. This codes for CASSEGDRVKETQYF.

This clone appeared once. V usage is TRBV5-4 and J usage is TRBJ2-7, with TRBD2 matching over 7 bases. The CDR3 consists of 13 residues. Germline V gives CDR1 SGHNT, CDR2 YYREEE (reference sequence). The ends lost 0 bases at V and 7 bases at J; junction bases unmatched: 4. The CDR3 region is CASSLGLAGEQYF. The CDR3 DNA reads TGTGCCAGCAGCTTGGGACTAGCTGGGGAGCAGTACTTC.

The chain is built from TRBV7-9 and TRBJ2-7; no firm D call. Germline values: CDR1 SEHNR, CDR2 FQNEAQ (reference sequence). Trimming removed 2 bases from V and 1 base from J, with 9 bases in between. The CDR3 sequence is 14 residues long. CDR3 region: CASSLSLLSYEQYF. CDR3 bases: TGTGCCAGCAGCTTAAGTCTCCTTTCCTACGAGCAGTACTTC.

V is TRBV11-3 and J is TRBJ2-3, with a possible D match to TRBD2 (7 bases). The CDR3 runs 15 residues. Germline V gene data show CDR1 as SGHNT and CDR2 as YENEEA. V dropped 6 bases and J dropped 2 bases, with 15 bases sitting between them. CDR3: CASSLTAGATDTQYF. In nucleotides, the CDR3 is TGTGCCAGCAGTTTGACCGCGGGGGCCACAGATACGCAGTATTTT.

J is TRBJ2-5 and V is TRBV7-2; 7 bases align to TRBD2. This CDR3 has 16 amino acids. Germline V gives CDR1 SGHTA, CDR2 FQGNSA. V shed 4 bases, J shed 2 bases, and the junction held 10 bases outside the gene matches. The CDR3: CASSSRPAGAQETQYF. In DNA form, the CDR3 reads TGTGCCAGCAGCTCACGACCGGCGGGAGCGCAAGAGACCCAGTACTTC.

The chain links TRBV28 to TRBJ2-6; unclear D gene. CDR1 and CDR2 (germline): MDHEN, SYDVKM. The CDR3 contains 14 residues. Trimming pared 2 bases from V and 4 bases from J, leaving 6 bases between. The CDR3 region has the DNA TGTGCCAGCAGTTTAAACCAGGGGGCCAACGTCCTGACTTTC. Its translation is CASSLNQGANVLTF.

The rearrangement links TRBV6-6 to TRBJ1-5; no reliable D call. CDR1 is MNHNY and CDR2 is SVGAGI in the germline V gene (reference sequence). CDR3 size: 13 residues. V lost 2 bases to trimming and J lost 4 bases, with 6 bases between them. The CDR3 DNA sequence: TGTGCCAGCAGTTACAAAGGGAATCAGCCCCAGCATTTT. Amino acids: CASSYKGNQPQHF.

This clone was recorded once. The genes are TRBV7-2 and TRBJ2-5; a weak D match, TRBD1 (6 bases). From germline, CDR1 is SGHTA and CDR2 FQGNSA. V was clipped by 5 bases and J by 1 base, with 11 bases between them. This CDR3 spans 14 amino acids. The CDR3 DNA follows: TGTGCCAGCAGCCAGGGGAATTTCCAAGAGACCCAGTACTTC. Its protein is CASSQGNFQETQYF.

V is TRBV27 and J is TRBJ2-3; D remains unclear. Looked up from germline, CDR1 is MNHEY and CDR2 is SMNVEV (reference sequence). There are 16 residues in the CDR3. V was clipped by 5 bases and J by 0 bases, with 15 bases between them. CDR3 DNA sequence: TGTGCCAGCAGTGCTCAAGCCGCCCTTAGCACAGATACGCAGTATTTT. Amino acids: CASSAQAALSTDTQYF.

The J gene is TRBJ2-7, the V gene TRBV7-2; D possibly uses TRBD1 or TRBD2 (6 bases each). This CDR3 spans 15 amino acids. Germline V lookup: CDR1 SGHTA, CDR2 FQGNSA. Trimming left V 2 bases short and J 0 bases short, with 11 bases between. The CDR3 DNA is TGTGCCAGCAGCTTAAGGGGGGATAGCTCCTACGAGCAGTACTTC. Amino acids: CASSLRGDSSYEQYF.

The J gene is TRBJ1-2, the V gene TRBV6-5, with D unclear. This CDR3 has 15 amino acids. Trimming cost V 6 bases and J 4 bases, with 18 bases left between them. Germline V gene data show CDR1 as MNHEY and CDR2 as SVGAGI. For the CDR3, the DNA is TGTGCCAGCAGGAGGGCAGCGCGTGAGGGCTATGGCTACACCTTC. Amino acid sequence: CASRRAAREGYGYTF.

The genes are TRBV2 and TRBJ2-1; D gene unclear. Trimming took 4 bases from V and 6 from J, leaving 13 bases between them. The length of the CDR3 is 14 residues. Germline V lookup: CDR1 SNHLY, CDR2 FYNNEI. The CDR3 nucleotides are TGTGCCAGCAGTGTACAGAGCGTATCCAATGAGCAGTTCTTC. Its translation is CASSVQSVSNEQFF.

This chain uses TRBV7-9 with TRBJ2-3; D is perhaps TRBD2 (5 bases). Trimming cost V 0 bases and J 6 bases, with 19 bases left between them. The length of the CDR3 is 17 residues. Germline assignment: CDR1 SEHNR and CDR2 FQNEAQ (reference sequence). The CDR3 DNA is TGTGCCAGCAGCTTAGCGCTAGAGGGTGTTATTGTGGATACGCAGTATTTT. Protein: CASSLALEGVIVDTQYF.

The V gene is TRBV5-1, the J gene TRBJ2-2, with 10 bases lining up with TRBD1. V trimming: 5 bases; J trimming: 6 bases; junction bases outside the gene matches: 7. Germline CDR1 and CDR2: SGHRS and YFSETQ. The CDR3 loop spans 15 amino acids. CDR3 region: CASRIGQGVSGELFF. The DNA of the CDR3 is TGCGCCAGCAGGATCGGACAGGGGGTGTCCGGGGAGCTGTTTTTT.

The CDR3 nucleotides read TGTGCCAGCAGTTTTCCGTCCGGGGCTCAGCCCCAGCATTTT. Protein sequence: CASSFPSGAQPQHF. V gene TRBV6-5 combines with J gene TRBJ1-5, with a tentative D call TRBD1 (5 bases). The V and J ends lost 4 bases and 6 bases respectively, with 13 bases between them. Germline assignment: CDR1 MNHEY and CDR2 SVGAGI. This CDR3 is built from 14 residues.

This sequence joins TRBV5-1 and TRBJ2-7; 11 bases match TRBD1. Germline V CDR1 and CDR2: SGHRS, YFSETQ. This CDR3 has 16 amino acids. The ends lost 2 bases at V and 6 bases at J; junction bases unmatched: 10. The CDR3 loop is CASSFRTGGANLEQYF. In DNA, the CDR3 is TGCGCCAGCAGCTTCCGGACAGGGGGCGCGAATCTCGAGCAGTACTTC.

The V call is TRBV10-3, the J call TRBJ2-3; no clear D gene. Looked up from germline, CDR1 is ENHRY and CDR2 is SYGVKD. Between the trimmed V and J ends, which lost 5 bases and 0 bases, there was a span of 3 bases. The CDR3 runs 12 residues. CDR3 sequence (DNA): TGTGCCATCAGTCCTAGCACAGATACGCAGTATTTT. Translation gives CAISPSTDTQYF.

J is TRBJ2-5 and V is TRBV4-3; D is unclear. The J call is doubtful: the DNA matches TRBJ2-7 better. This CDR3 is built from 15 residues. In germline, CDR1 is LGHNA, CDR2 YSLEER. This CDR3 reads CASSQDLIVSYEQYF. CDR3 in DNA: TGCGCCAGCAGCCAAGATCTGATAGTTTCCTACGAGCAGTACTTC.

The CDR3 is CASSYSSRGGNQPQHF. CDR3 DNA sequence: TGTGCCAGCAGTTACTCGAGCAGGGGCGGCAATCAGCCCCAGCATTTT. The V and J genes are TRBV6-5 and TRBJ1-5, with D possibly matching TRBD1 (6 bases). The germline CDR1 and CDR2 sequences are MNHEY and SVGAGI. This CDR3 is 16 amino acids long. Trimming cost V 0 bases and J 2 bases, with 11 bases left between them.

The chain has TRBV5-1 and TRBJ2-1; 9 nucleotides line up with TRBD2. Trimming took 3 bases from V and 10 from J; bases not matched to a gene: 8. The germline V gene encodes CDR1 SGHRS and CDR2 YFSETQ. CDR3 length: 14 residues. The DNA for the CDR3 is TGCGCCAGCAGCTCAACGTCGGGACTAGCAGAGCAGTTCTTC. It encodes CASSSTSGLAEQFF.

V and J are TRBV27 and TRBJ1-1, with 10 bases identical to TRBD1. CDR3 length equals 17 residues. Germline CDR1 is MNHEY and CDR2 is SMNVEV (reference sequence). J was trimmed by 7 bases and V by 3 bases; bases with no gene match: 14. The CDR3: CASSFLGTGTGEDEAFF. The CDR3 nucleotides are TGTGCCAGCAGTTTTTTGGGAACCGGGACAGGGGAAGATGAAGCTTTCTTT.

The chain has TRBV7-2 and TRBJ2-7, with 12 bases aligning to TRBD2. Germline lookup yields CDR1 SGHTA and CDR2 FQGNSA. This CDR3 spans 15 amino acids. Trimming cost V 5 bases and J 0 bases; bases outside gene matches: 2. CDR3 nucleotide sequence: TGTGCCAGCAGCAAACTAGCGGGGGGCTCCTACGAGCAGTACTTC. It yields the protein CASSKLAGGSYEQYF.

V usage is TRBV6-6 and J usage is TRBJ1-2, with D hard to call. CDR3 size: 11 residues. Germline CDR1 MNHNY, CDR2 SVGAGI (reference sequence). V dropped 5 bases and J dropped 4 bases, with 5 bases sitting between them. For the CDR3, the DNA is TGTGCCAGCAGTGAGCTCTATGGCTACACCTTC. It translates to CASSELYGYTF.

The gene calls are TRBV2 and TRBJ2-7; 9 nucleotides agree with TRBD1. The CDR3 runs to 13 residues. V trimming: 8 bases; J trimming: 6 bases; junction bases outside the gene matches: 8. CDR1 and CDR2 from the germline V gene are SNHLY and FYNNEI. CDR3 region: CASAGTGFGEQYF. The CDR3 nucleotides read TGTGCCAGCGCCGGGACAGGGTTTGGCGAGCAGTACTTC.

V gene TRBV14 combines with J gene TRBJ2-4; no firm D call. This CDR3 has 13 amino acids. V shed 0 bases and J shed 9 bases, with 9 bases lying between them. Germline V gives CDR1 SGHDN, CDR2 FVKESK. CDR3 coding DNA: TGTGCCAGCAGCCAAGATTTGAGTGGCATTCAGTACTTC. This translates into CASSQDLSGIQYF.

This clone was recorded only once. The gene calls are TRBV7-7 and TRBJ2-3, with 10 bases matching TRBD2. The length of the CDR3 is 15 residues. Germline V CDR1 and CDR2: SSHAT, FNYEAQ (reference sequence). V was clipped by 5 bases and J by 2 bases; unmatched bases: 4. CDR3 nucleotides: TGTGCCAGCAGCGAGGGACTAGCGAACACAGATACGCAGTATTTT. Translation gives CASSEGLANTDTQYF.

This clone turned up a few times. V usage is TRBV10-2 and J usage is TRBJ2-2; 10 bases fit TRBD2. V lost 6 bases, J lost 4 bases, and 8 bases stayed unmatched. Germline CDR1 is WSHSY and CDR2 is SAAADI. The CDR3 runs 16 residues. CDR3 residues: CASRQRSGRGTGELFF. DNA for the CDR3: TGCGCCAGCAGGCAAAGAAGCGGGAGGGGCACCGGGGAGCTGTTTTTT.